The sequence of this T cell receptor (beta chain) was determined in a study of cytomegalovirus exposure and HLA in healthy donors (dated by TCRdb to the late 2010s). Looking at the study overall: An earlier analysis of 550 to 700 of the donors reported 250 to 300 Gb of sequence data and 100 million to 140 million unique TCR beta sequences from about 200 million T cells. HLA typing included class I and class II loci at four-digit resolution. The study combined high-throughput TCR immunosequencing, statistical association of individual TCRs with disease status, and machine learning to predict cytomegalovirus infection status. The number of donors typed differed by locus, with roughly 629-640 for A, B, C, DRB1 and DQB1, around 500 for DQA1, some 570 for DPA1, and some 450 for DPB1. Besides the first cohort of 550 to 750 subjects, a separate validation cohort made up of 120 different subjects was used. The T cell repertoires of several hundred subjects were profiled by immunosequencing and related to cytomegalovirus serostatus. Every repertoire in the discovery cohort had been generated on one and the same sequencing platform. Across under 500 genotyped donors of the cohort, an average of about 250,000 unique TCR beta nucleotide sequences per donor were sequenced, and 15% to 20% of those sequences were non-productive. Several DR-DQ haplotypes were handled as single units for association and clustering because linkage in the cohort was strong. In the later analysis, no new phenotypic data were used to find candidate immune exposures; instead, reliance was placed on TCR beta sequences and their occurrence across donors. In a later genetic analysis, genome-wide SNP genotypes for about 55% of the roughly 700 donors were used, and that subset was treated as a discovery cohort. The study aimed to test whether signatures of past pathogen exposure could be identified by cataloging public T cell receptors. To study patterns of TCR occurrence, a later analysis re-analyzed previously published TCR beta repertoires from 500 to 850 donors and added high-resolution HLA genotyping. Of the roughly 400 genotyped donors, 65% to 90% fell in the genetic ancestry cluster associated with self-reported Caucasian donors. Donor age, sex, ethnicity and CMV serostatus were compiled alongside the repertoire data. An early release that covered more than 550 HLA-typed donors contained around 300 gigabases of sequencing data and 80 million or so unique TCR sequences. To decide whether each TCR beta V gene segment behaved as functional or pseudogenic, an earlier analysis of fewer than 750 of the donors relied on high-throughput TCR beta sequencing. General conclusions and limits of the study: HLA typing was unavailable for some donors at each locus, so association tests used only the typed subset. According to a later analysis, parvovirus B19, influenza, CMV and Epstein-Barr virus appeared linked to several top co-occurrence clusters. A cluster of highly shared sequence variants was judged likely to represent a technical artifact of the sequencing pipeline. Linkage disequilibrium might explain the correlated functional status among segregating V segments, but an unknown experimental factor could not be excluded. In both the original and validation cohorts, the classifier was reported to diagnose cytomegalovirus status with high specificity and sensitivity. Broadly in line with IMGT annotations, most TCR beta V segments showed up in productive rearrangements about 90% or about 30% of the time in an earlier analysis of around 550 of the donors. Specific HLA alleles were associated with 15,000 to 20,000 TCR beta sequences at a false discovery rate of 0.05 in a later analysis. The earlier analysis of a few hundred of the donors excluded roughly 17 rarely observed V segments, including chromosome 9 orphons, because counts were too low. Roughly uniform sequencing depth across donors was assumed in presence/absence analyses, although this assumption may not hold. CMV serostatus was the only immune exposure information available for the cohort. In a later genetic analysis, fewer N-insertions in productive TCRs were reported among donors in an Asian-associated ancestry cluster than the roughly 700-donor mean. In a later analysis, HLA-associated TCR beta chains were found to be more clonally expanded and to have lower generation probabilities than equally common non-associated chains. A later analysis found that most CMV-associated TCR beta chains appeared HLA-restricted, with HLA associations seemingly driven largely by CMV exposure. While some public TCRs were present in many individuals, most TCR sequences turned up only very rarely across donors. Only TCR beta chains were sequenced in this cohort, and the absence of alpha or paired-chain data limited detectable features. The authors suggested that the approach could potentially be generalized to other disease states and immunological phenotypes. When HLA alleles, especially DR and DQ, strongly co-occurred, TCR associations were difficult to assign to individual alleles. In the study, roughly 160 TCR beta chains were listed as associated with cytomegalovirus. A further reported finding was that TCR beta sequences accurately predicted the HLA-A and HLA-B alleles for most subjects in the first cohort. In a later genetic analysis, a missense DCLRE1C variant was associated with V-gene and J-gene trimming of TCR beta chains, and the association was replicated in an independent cohort. A few of the identified cytomegalovirus-associated TCR beta chains were confirmed in vitro to be specific for cytomegalovirus antigens. In a later analysis, the rate of TCR association differed among HLA loci, with DRB1 alleles having the most associated TCRs and HLA-C alleles having the fewest.

The protocol used for the library was the immunoSEQ multiplex PCR assay. For the multiplex PCR, a mixture combining 60 forward primers for TCR Vbeta segments and 13 reverse primers for TCR Jbeta segments was used. A multiplex PCR assay on genomic DNA amplified the CDR3 region of rearranged TCR beta genes. Amplified TCR beta libraries were sequenced as 87-base-pair reads on the Illumina HiSeq System. The study's processing was this. A later analysis counted approximately 84 million unique TCR beta chains across the 550 to 800 repertoires, and roughly 10 million of these chains were shared by at least two donors. Raw reads were error-corrected and collapsed into unique sequences with a nearest-neighbor algorithm that merged closely related sequences to remove PCR and sequencing errors. Alignment of CDR3 sequences to IMGT reference sequences was used to assign V, D and J gene segments. Each retained sequence needed at least a six-nucleotide match to both a V gene segment and a J gene segment. Rearrangements were classified as productive when the CDR3 lacked stop codons and remained in frame with V and J, and all other rearrangements were classified as non-productive. Following IMGT convention, CDR3 was defined as the stretch from the second conserved V-encoded cysteine to the conserved J-encoded phenylalanine. Sequences without an unambiguous match to a single V gene segment were excluded from the earlier analysis of about 630 of the donors. In an earlier analysis of roughly 600 of the donors, a V segment was called functional when productive rearrangements were above 56.7%, and segregating when the standard deviation between donors exceeded 5%. To diagnose cytomegalovirus status from the catalog of TCR beta chain sequences, a statistical classification framework was built. In a later analysis, V and J genes were assigned by comparing TCR nucleotide sequences against IMGT/GENE-DB human TR gene sequences. Using the TCRdist pipeline, a later analysis assigned CDR3 sequences along with most-parsimonious VDJ recombination scenarios. In a later analysis, each TCR beta chain was defined by its CDR3 amino acid sequence together with its V-gene family, and reads lacking a unique V-gene family were excluded. As a way to deal with suspected cross-contamination and a sequencing artifact, a later analysis dropped over 550 nucleotide sequences that were highly shared and had low generation probability. For each public chain, a later analysis derived a clonal expansion index from normalized ranks of inferred template counts within each repertoire. Generation probabilities in a later analysis came from a VDJ recombination model fitted to out-of-frame rearrangements, and those results were checked against IGoR. A later analysis scored TCR-TCR, TCR-HLA and TCR-CMV co-occurrence with hypergeometric tests, applying a repertoire-size bias correction to TCR pairs. In a later analysis, false discovery rates were estimated by permuting HLA or CMV assignments 20 times. In a later analysis, co-occurring TCRs were grouped using DBSCAN, with TCRdist sequence similarity added in when clustering inside HLA-allele-positive subsets. Repertoires with fewer than 30,000 or more than 120,000 public chains, plus five repertoires with anomalous nucleotide sharing, were excluded from co-occurrence clustering. The source is immuneACCESS, and TCRdb retained only in-frame sequences with V and J called. Part of the clones is not carried over; for the studies checked, unresolved V genes explain less than half of this, and the remainder is unexplained. V and J calls and clone size are given by that table; D and trimming were obtained from the DNA. The sample records 150,000 to 200,000 clones, around 86% of which are singletons. The ten biggest clones cover about 4% of the sample.

The cohort was made up of 500 to 800 healthy bone marrow donors. Cohort members were all nominally healthy when sampled, although unrecorded immune exposures were likely present. The donor tested CMV seropositive, placing the donor among the 289 seropositive members of the cohort. Every donor gave a peripheral blood sample, and the peripheral blood mononuclear cells from that sample were used for TCR beta sequencing. The Qiagen DNeasy Blood Extraction Kit was used to extract genomic DNA from the blood cell samples. Points on this clone: Its antigen target is currently unknown. Within one base of it there is no much larger clone, and no base qualities were kept.

The clonotype comes from a man aged 45-65 years in good health and CMV-seropositive. Specimen: PBMCs.

The nucleotide sequence reads TGTGCCAGCAGCTACAGACCTCCCCAGGGGTACGAGCAGTACTTC. This encodes CASSYRPPQGYEQYF. The rearrangement joined TRBV6-5 to TRBJ2-7; TRBD1 is perhaps the D gene, given 6 matching bases. Measured from the cysteine to the phenylalanine, the CDR3 is 15 residues long. The retained sequence is limited to the CDR3, 45 bases, with the frame set at the first base. CDR1 and CDR2, looked up from the germline V gene, are MNHEY and SVGAGI. The V and J ends are trimmed by 6 bases and 4 bases, leaving 19 bases between them.